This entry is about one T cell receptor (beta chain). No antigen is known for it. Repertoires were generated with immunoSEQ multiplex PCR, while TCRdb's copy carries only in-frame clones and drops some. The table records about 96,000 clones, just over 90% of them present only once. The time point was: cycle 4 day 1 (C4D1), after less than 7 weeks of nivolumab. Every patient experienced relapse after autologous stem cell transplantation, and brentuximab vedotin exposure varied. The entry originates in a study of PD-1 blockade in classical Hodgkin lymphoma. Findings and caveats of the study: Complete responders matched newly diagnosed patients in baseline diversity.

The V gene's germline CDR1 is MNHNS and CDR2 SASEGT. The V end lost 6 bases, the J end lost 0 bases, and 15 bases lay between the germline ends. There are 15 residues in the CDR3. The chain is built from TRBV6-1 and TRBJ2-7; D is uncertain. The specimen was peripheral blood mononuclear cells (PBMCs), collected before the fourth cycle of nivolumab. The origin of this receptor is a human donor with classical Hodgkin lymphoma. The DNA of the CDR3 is TGTGCCAGCAGGATAACAGCATTGTCCTCCTACGAGCAGTACTTC. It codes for CASRITALSSYEQYF.